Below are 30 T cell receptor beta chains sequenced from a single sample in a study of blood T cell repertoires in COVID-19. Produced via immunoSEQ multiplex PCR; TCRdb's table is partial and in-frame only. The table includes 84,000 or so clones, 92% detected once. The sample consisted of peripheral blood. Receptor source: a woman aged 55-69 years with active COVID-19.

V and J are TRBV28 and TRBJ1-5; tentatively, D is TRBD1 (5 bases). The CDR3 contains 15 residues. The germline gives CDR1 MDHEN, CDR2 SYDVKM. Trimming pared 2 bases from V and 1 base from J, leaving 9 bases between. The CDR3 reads CASSLMAGSNQPQHF. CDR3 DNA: TGTGCCAGCAGTTTAATGGCAGGGAGCAATCAGCCCCAGCATTTT.

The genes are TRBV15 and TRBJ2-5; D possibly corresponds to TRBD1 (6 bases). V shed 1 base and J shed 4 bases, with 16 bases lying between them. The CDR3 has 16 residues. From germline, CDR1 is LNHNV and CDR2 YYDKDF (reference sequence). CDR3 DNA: TGTGCCACCAGCAGAGGTACAGGGACCCTAGGAGAGACCCAGTACTTC. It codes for CATSRGTGTLGETQYF.

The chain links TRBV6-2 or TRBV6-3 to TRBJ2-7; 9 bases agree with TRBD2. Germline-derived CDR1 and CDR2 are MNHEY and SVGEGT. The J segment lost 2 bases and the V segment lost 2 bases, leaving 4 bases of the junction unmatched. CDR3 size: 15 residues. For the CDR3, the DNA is TGTGCCAGCAGTTACGCCCTAGCGGGACCCTACGAGCAGTACTTC. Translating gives CASSYALAGPYEQYF.

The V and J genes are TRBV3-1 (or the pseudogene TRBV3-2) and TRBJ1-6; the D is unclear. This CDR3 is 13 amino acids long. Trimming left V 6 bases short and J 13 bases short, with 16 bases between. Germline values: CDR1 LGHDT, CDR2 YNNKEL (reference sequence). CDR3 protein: CASSYKEALPLHF. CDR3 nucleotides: TGTGCCAGCAGTTACAAGGAGGCTCTGCCCCTCCACTTT.

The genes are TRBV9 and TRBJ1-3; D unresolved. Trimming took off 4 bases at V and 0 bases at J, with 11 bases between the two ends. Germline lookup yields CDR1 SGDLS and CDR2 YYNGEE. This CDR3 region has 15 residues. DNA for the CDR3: TGTGCCAGCAGCACCGACTTAAGCTCTGGAAACACCATATATTTT. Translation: CASSTDLSSGNTIYF.

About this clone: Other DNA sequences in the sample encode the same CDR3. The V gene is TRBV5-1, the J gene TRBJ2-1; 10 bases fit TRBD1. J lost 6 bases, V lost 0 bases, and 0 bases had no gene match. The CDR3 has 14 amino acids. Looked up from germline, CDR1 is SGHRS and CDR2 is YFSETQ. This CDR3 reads CASSLGQGANEQFF. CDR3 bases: TGCGCCAGCAGCTTGGGACAGGGGGCCAATGAGCAGTTCTTC.

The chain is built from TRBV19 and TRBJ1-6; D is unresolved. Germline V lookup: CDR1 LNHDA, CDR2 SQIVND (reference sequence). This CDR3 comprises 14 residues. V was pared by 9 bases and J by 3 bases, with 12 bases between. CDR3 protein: CASTLSGYNSPLHF. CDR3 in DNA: TGTGCCAGCACCCTTTCAGGCTATAATTCACCCCTCCACTTT.

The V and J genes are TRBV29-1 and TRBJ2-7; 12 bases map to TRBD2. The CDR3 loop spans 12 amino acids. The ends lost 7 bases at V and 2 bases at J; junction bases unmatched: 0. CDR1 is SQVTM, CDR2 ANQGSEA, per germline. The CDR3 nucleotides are TGCAGCGGGACTAGCGGGACCTACGAGCAGTACTTC. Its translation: CSGTSGTYEQYF.

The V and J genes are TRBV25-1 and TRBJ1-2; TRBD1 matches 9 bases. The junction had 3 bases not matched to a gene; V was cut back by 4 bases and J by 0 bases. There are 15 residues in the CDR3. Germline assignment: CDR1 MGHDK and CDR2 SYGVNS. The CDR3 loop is CASSATGGANYGYTF. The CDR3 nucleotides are TGTGCCAGCAGTGCCACAGGGGGCGCTAACTATGGCTACACCTTC.

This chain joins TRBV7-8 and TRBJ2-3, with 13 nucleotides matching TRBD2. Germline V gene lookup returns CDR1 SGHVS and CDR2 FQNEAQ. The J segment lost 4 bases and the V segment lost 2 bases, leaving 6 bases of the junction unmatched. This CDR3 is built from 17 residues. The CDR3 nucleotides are TGTGCCAGCAGCTTATTCACTAGCGGGAGGGTCCCAGATACGCAGTATTTT. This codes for CASSLFTSGRVPDTQYF.

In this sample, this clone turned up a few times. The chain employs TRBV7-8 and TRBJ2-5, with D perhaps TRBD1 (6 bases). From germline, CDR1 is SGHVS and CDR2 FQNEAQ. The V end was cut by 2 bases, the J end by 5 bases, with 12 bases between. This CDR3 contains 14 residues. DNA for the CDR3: TGTGCCAGCAGCTTACGCAATCAGGGGGAGACCCAGTACTTC. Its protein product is CASSLRNQGETQYF. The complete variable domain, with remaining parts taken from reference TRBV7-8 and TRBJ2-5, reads GAGVSQSPRYKVAKRGQDVALRCDPISGHVSLFWYQQALGQGPEFLTYFQNEAQLDKSGLPSDRFFAERPEGSVSTLKIQRTQQEDSAVYLCASSLRNQGETQYFGPGTRLLVL.

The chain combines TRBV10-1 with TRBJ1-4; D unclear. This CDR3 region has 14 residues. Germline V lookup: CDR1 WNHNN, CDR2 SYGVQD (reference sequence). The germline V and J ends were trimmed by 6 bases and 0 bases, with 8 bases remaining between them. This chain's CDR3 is CASSTGTTNEKLFF. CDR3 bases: TGCGCCAGCAGCACCGGGACAACTAATGAAAAACTGTTTTTT.

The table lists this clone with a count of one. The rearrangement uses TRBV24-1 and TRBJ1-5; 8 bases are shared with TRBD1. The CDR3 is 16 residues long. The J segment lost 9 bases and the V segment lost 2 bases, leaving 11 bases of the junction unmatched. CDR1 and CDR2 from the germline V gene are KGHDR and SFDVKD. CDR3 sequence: CATSDSRTGRGGPQHF. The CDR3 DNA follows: TGTGCCACCAGTGATTCGAGGACAGGGAGGGGGGGGCCCCAGCATTTT.

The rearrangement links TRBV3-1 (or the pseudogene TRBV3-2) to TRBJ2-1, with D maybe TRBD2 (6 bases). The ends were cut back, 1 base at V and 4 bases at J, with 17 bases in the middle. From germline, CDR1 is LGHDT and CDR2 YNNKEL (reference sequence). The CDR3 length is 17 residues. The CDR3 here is CASSQGPLAGRYNEQFF. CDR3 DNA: TGTGCCAGCAGCCAAGGACCCCTGGCGGGGCGATACAATGAGCAGTTCTTC.

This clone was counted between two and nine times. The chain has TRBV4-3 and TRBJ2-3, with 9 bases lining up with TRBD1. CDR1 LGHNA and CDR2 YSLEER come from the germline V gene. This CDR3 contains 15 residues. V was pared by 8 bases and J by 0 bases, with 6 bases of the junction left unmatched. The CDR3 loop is CASSEGTGSTDTQYF. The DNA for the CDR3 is TGCGCCAGCTCGGAAGGGACAGGGAGCACAGATACGCAGTATTTT.

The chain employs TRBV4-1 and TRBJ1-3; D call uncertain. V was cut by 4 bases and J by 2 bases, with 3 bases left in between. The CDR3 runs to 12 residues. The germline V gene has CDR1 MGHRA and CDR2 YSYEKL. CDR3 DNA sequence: TGCGCCAGCAGCCCGGCTGGAAACACCATATATTTT. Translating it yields CASSPAGNTIYF.

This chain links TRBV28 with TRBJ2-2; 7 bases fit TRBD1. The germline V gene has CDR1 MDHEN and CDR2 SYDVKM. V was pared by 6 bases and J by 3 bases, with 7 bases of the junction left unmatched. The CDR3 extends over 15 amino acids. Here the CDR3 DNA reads TGTGCCAGCAGAAAACAGGGGTTGGACACCGGGGAGCTGTTTTTT. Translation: CASRKQGLDTGELFF.

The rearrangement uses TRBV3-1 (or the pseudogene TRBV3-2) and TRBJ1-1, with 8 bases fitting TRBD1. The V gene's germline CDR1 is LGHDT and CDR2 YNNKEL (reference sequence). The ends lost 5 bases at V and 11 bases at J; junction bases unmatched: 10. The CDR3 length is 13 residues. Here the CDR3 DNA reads TGTGCCAGCAGCTATAGATCGACAGGGGACGCTTTCTTT. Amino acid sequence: CASSYRSTGDAFF.

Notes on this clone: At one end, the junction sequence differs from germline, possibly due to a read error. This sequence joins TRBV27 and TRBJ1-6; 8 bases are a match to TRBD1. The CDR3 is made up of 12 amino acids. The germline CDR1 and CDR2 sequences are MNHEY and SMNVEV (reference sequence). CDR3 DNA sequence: TGTGCCAGCAGTTTAACTTCGGACAGGGCTTACTTT. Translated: CASSLTSDRAYF.

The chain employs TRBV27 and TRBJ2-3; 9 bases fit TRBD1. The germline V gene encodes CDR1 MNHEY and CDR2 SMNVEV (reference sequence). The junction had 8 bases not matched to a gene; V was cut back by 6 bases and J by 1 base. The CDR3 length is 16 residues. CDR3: CASRSLQGAGTDTQYF. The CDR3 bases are TGTGCCAGCAGGTCTCTACAGGGGGCTGGCACAGATACGCAGTATTTT.

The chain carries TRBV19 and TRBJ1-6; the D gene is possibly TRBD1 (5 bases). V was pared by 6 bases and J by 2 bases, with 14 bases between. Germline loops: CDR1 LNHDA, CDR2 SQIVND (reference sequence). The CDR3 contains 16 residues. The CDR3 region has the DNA TGTGCCAGTAGCGGGAGTCAGGGAACCTATAATTCACCCCTCCACTTT. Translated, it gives CASSGSQGTYNSPLHF.

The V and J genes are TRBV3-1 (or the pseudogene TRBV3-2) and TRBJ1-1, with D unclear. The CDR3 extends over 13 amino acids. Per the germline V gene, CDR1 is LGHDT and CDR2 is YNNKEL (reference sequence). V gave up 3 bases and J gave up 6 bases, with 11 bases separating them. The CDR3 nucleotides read TGTGCCAGCAGCCACCTCGATAGCCCTGAAGCTTTCTTT. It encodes CASSHLDSPEAFF.

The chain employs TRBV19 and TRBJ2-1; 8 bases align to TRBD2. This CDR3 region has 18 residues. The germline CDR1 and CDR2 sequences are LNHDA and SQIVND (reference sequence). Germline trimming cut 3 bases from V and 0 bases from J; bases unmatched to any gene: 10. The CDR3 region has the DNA TGTGCCAGTAGTATTGCCCCGACTAGCGCCAGCTCCTACAATGAGCAGTTCTTC. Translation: CASSIAPTSASSYNEQFF.

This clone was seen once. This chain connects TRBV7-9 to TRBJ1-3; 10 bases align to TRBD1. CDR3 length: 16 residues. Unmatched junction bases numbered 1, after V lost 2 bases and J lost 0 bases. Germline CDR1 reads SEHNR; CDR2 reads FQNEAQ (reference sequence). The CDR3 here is CASSLWTGGSGNTIYF. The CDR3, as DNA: TGTGCCAGCAGCTTATGGACAGGGGGCTCTGGAAACACCATATATTTT.

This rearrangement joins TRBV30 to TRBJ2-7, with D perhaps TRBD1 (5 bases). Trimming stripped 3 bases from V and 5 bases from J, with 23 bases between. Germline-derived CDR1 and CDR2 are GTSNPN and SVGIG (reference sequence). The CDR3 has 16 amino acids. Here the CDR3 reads CAWSAHAKGLSNEQYF. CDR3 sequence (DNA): TGTGCCTGGAGCGCACATGCAAAGGGGCTAAGTAACGAGCAGTACTTC.

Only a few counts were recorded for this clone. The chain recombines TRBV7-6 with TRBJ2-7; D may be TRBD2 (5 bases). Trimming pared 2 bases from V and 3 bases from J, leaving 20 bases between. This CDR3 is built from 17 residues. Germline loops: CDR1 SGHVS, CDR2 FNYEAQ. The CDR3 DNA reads TGTGCCAGCAGCTTACACCCCCTGGCGGGCATCGACTACGAGCAGTACTTC. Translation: CASSLHPLAGIDYEQYF.

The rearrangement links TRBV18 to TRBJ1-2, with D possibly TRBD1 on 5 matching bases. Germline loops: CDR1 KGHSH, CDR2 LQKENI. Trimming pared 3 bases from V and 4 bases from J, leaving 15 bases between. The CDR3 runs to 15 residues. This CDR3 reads CASSPIEGVGYGYTF. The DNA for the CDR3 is TGTGCCAGCTCACCCATCGAAGGGGTAGGCTATGGCTACACCTTC.

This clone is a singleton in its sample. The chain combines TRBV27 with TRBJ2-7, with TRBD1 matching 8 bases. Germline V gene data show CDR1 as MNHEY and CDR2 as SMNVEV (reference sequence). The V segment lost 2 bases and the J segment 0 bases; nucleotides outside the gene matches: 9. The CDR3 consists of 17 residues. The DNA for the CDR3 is TGTGCCAGCAGTTTACGACCAGGGACAGGTAGCTCCTACGAGCAGTACTTC. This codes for CASSLRPGTGSSYEQYF.

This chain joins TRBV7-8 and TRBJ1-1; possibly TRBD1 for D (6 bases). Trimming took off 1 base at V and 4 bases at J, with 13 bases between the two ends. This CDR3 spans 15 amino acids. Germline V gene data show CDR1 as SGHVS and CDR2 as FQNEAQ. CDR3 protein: CASSLDAGVGTEAFF. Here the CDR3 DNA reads TGTGCCAGCAGCTTAGATGCAGGGGTGGGCACTGAAGCTTTCTTT.

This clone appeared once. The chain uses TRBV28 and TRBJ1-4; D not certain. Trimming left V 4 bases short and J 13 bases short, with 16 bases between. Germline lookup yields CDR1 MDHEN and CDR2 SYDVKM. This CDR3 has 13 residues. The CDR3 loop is CASSSRTNEGLFF. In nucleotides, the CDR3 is TGTGCCAGCAGTTCTCGAACCAATGAGGGACTGTTTTTT.